This T cell receptor beta chain was observed in a study of tumor-infiltrating lymphocytes in primary liver carcinoma. At the level of the study: Recorded tumor stage was T1-T3 N0M0, with diameters of about 4.2 to 10 cm.

General study findings and limits: Blood trailed tumors significantly in top-250-clone fraction (p = 0.039).

Of note for this clonotype: The target antigen is unknown. An end of the junction does not agree with germline; a read error may underlie this.

It was from 20-30 mg of unsorted bulk tissue that RNA and DNA were co-extracted. cDNA specific to TCR beta was made from roughly 500 ng of total RNA, with a constant-region primer employed for priming. TCR beta libraries came from three nested multiplex PCR rounds using slightly modified ARM-PCR. The first two PCR rounds used TRBV1-TRBV30 primers with a Cbeta primer, approximately 9 cycles each. In TCRdb, the multiplex PCR reads were re-called with MiXCR into one record per CDR3 protein. The sample holds approximately 42,000 distinct CDR3 sequences; roughly 74% are singletons and the top ten take 38%. CDR1 and CDR2 from the germline V gene are SQVTM and ANQGSEA. The CDR3 extends over 12 amino acids.

The V call is TRBV29-1, the J call TRBJ2-2; tentatively, D is TRBD2 (5 bases). The sample taken for sequencing was tumor-adjacent normal liver tissue. The sequence was obtained from a woman in her 30s with primary liver carcinoma and hepatitis B virus infection. CDR3: CSARRNAGEQFF. CDR3 DNA: TGCAGCGCTCGACGGAACGCCGGGGAGCAGTTTTTT.